The clone carrying this TCR beta chain was picked up many times. The antigen is unknown. The entry originates in a study of identical twins. Regarding the study as a whole: For out-of-frame beta sequences, excess twin sharing was weaker. Fewer insertions characterized abundant cord blood beta clonotypes, whereas memory repertoires showed none.

TCRdb used MiXCR to reprocess the 5' RACE reads, holding one entry per CDR3 protein. This sample yields approximately 410,000 distinct CDR3 sequences, of which about 18% are seen a single time; 10% to 15% belongs to the top ten. The receptor's source is a man between 45 and 60 years old in good health. Sequenced sample: naive T cells sorted from blood.

The CDR3 loop reads CATSEPGQGWNNEQFF. The DNA of the CDR3 is TGTGCCACCAGTGAGCCGGGACAGGGATGGAACAATGAGCAGTTCTTC. The gene calls are TRBV24-1 and TRBJ2-1, with 9 bases fitting TRBD1. Germline CDR1 and CDR2: KGHDR and SFDVKD. The CDR3 is 16 amino acids. V was clipped by 4 bases and J by 5 bases; unmatched bases: 8.